These 20 T cell receptor beta chains were all obtained from the same sample, sequenced in a study of siplizumab effects on memory and regulatory T cells. Generated by immunoSEQ multiplex PCR, the TCRdb table keeps only in-frame clones and is missing some. The sample has around 100,000 clones, about 91% seen once. Sequenced material: CD4+ T cells sorted from blood. The receptors derive from a human donor in good health. Some clones in this sample may be carry-over from other donors' samples.

V usage is TRBV28 and J usage is TRBJ1-2; D call uncertain. Germline V lookup: CDR1 MDHEN, CDR2 SYDVKM. This CDR3 region has 12 residues. Trimming cost V 6 bases and J 0 bases, with 5 bases left between them. CDR3 amino acids: CASREANYGYTF. The CDR3 DNA reads TGTGCCAGCAGGGAGGCTAACTATGGCTACACCTTC.

This clone occurred a few times. The rearrangement joins TRBV9 to TRBJ1-1; D ambiguous. CDR3 length equals 14 residues. Per the germline V gene, CDR1 is SGDLS and CDR2 is YYNGEE. V was pared by 1 base and J by 3 bases, with 10 bases between. In DNA form, the CDR3 reads TGTGCCAGCAGCGTAAGACCGCTGGACACTGAAGCTTTCTTT. It encodes CASSVRPLDTEAFF.

The chain recombines TRBV6-5 with TRBJ1-4, with 7 bases identical to TRBD1. There are 11 residues in the CDR3. Germline CDR1 reads MNHEY; CDR2 reads SVGAGI. V lost 10 bases, J lost 8 bases, and 4 bases stayed unmatched. The CDR3 DNA follows: TGTGCCATTCGACAGGGAGAAAAACTGTTTTTT. Translating it yields CAIRQGEKLFF.

This rearrangement joins TRBV25-1 to TRBJ1-6; 7 bases agree with TRBD1. This CDR3 is 14 amino acids long. The germline CDR1 and CDR2 sequences are MGHDK and SYGVNS. V was pared by 6 bases and J by 10 bases, with 9 bases of the junction left unmatched. In DNA, the CDR3 is TGTGCCAGCAGGCGTTCAGGGGGTGAGTCACCCCTCCACTTT. It is translated as CASRRSGGESPLHF.

This clone has a single count. The gene calls are TRBV2 and TRBJ1-1; D gene ambiguous. V lost 9 bases and J 0 bases, leaving 20 bases between the germline ends. The CDR3 runs 16 residues. Germline-derived CDR1 and CDR2 are SNHLY and FYNNEI. The CDR3 DNA sequence: TGTGCCAGTGACCGCCATGGGGAATTAGTGAACACTGAAGCTTTCTTT. Translation gives CASDRHGELVNTEAFF.

The chain combines TRBV30 with TRBJ2-1, with D maybe TRBD2 (6 bases). CDR3 length: 15 residues. Germline CDR1 is GTSNPN and CDR2 is SVGIG (reference sequence). Trimming shortened V by 0 bases and J by 0 bases, and 9 bases separated the two germline ends. CDR3 sequence reads: CAWSVPGASYNEQFF. The CDR3 bases are TGTGCCTGGAGTGTTCCGGGAGCCTCCTACAATGAGCAGTTCTTC.

The gene calls are TRBV5-4 and TRBJ2-7; D possibly corresponds to TRBD1 (5 bases). The CDR3 contains 15 residues. V shed 0 bases and J shed 0 bases, with 10 bases lying between them. Germline CDR1 and CDR2: SGHNT and YYREEE (reference sequence). Written as DNA, the CDR3 is TGTGCCAGCAGCTTGGGGGGCCAGGTCTCCTACGAGCAGTACTTC. This gives the protein CASSLGGQVSYEQYF.

The chain couples TRBV27 to TRBJ2-5; TRBD2 agrees at 11 bases. From germline, CDR1 is MNHEY and CDR2 SMNVEV (reference sequence). The junction had 1 base not matched to a gene; V was cut back by 3 bases and J by 4 bases. This CDR3 region has 14 residues. The CDR3 loop reads CASSFSGRAETQYF. The CDR3, as DNA: TGTGCCAGCAGTTTTAGCGGGAGGGCAGAGACCCAGTACTTC.

This rearrangement joins TRBV10-2 to TRBJ2-2; 12 nucleotides line up with TRBD1. The germline V gene has CDR1 WSHSY and CDR2 SAAADI. The CDR3 length is 16 residues. The V segment lost 6 bases and the J segment 2 bases; nucleotides outside the gene matches: 4. CDR3 region: CASRGQGASNTGELFF. CDR3 coding DNA: TGCGCCAGCAGGGGACAGGGGGCAAGTAACACCGGGGAGCTGTTTTTT.

This chain joins TRBV28 and TRBJ1-2; TRBD1 might be the D (6 bases). With 6 bases removed from V and 4 bases from J, the gap between germline ends came to 18 bases. CDR1 is MDHEN, CDR2 SYDVKM, per germline. This CDR3 spans 15 amino acids. CDR3 nucleotide sequence: TGTGCCAGCAGGCCCACAGGGTCTCTATCCTATGGCTACACCTTC. This translates into CASRPTGSLSYGYTF.

The CDR3 loop reads CASSSGTGRIHRDTQYF. The CDR3 coding sequence is TGCGCCAGCAGCTCTGGGACAGGTCGAATACACAGAGATACGCAGTATTTT. The chain carries TRBV5-1 and TRBJ2-3, with TRBD1 matching over 8 bases. Germline V CDR1 and CDR2: SGHRS, YFSETQ. The junction had 14 bases not matched to a gene; V was cut back by 3 bases and J by 5 bases. This CDR3 is 17 amino acids long.

The chain uses TRBV19 and TRBJ1-5; no reliable D call. The CDR3 spans 13 residues. V shed 3 bases and J shed 5 bases, with 8 bases lying between them. The V gene's germline CDR1 is LNHDA and CDR2 SQIVND (reference sequence). The chain's CDR3 is CASSIRVDQPQHF. The CDR3 DNA reads TGTGCCAGTAGTATTAGGGTGGATCAGCCCCAGCATTTT.

The V gene is TRBV11-2, the J gene TRBJ1-2, with no clear D. This CDR3 spans 15 amino acids. Germline V gene lookup returns CDR1 SGHAT and CDR2 FQNNGV. The ends were cut back, 0 bases at V and 5 bases at J, with 13 bases in the middle. The CDR3 DNA reads as TGTGCCAGCAGCTTAGATCCGTCCAGGCGGTATGGCTACACCTTC. The encoded protein is CASSLDPSRRYGYTF.

The chain couples TRBV18 to TRBJ2-1; D is tentatively TRBD1 or TRBD2 (5 bases each). This CDR3 comprises 13 residues. V lost 3 bases and J 8 bases, leaving 11 bases between the germline ends. CDR1 and CDR2 (germline): KGHSH, LQKENI. The CDR3 region has the DNA TGTGCCAGCTCACCGGGACCACCAGATGAGCAGTTCTTC. This codes for CASSPGPPDEQFF. Combining the CDR3 with reference TRBV18 and TRBJ2-1 gives the whole variable domain NAGVMQNPRHLVRRRGQEARLRCSPMKGHSHVYWYRQLPEEGLKFMVYLQKENIIDESGMPKERFSAEFPKEGPSILRIQQVVRGDSAAYFCASSPGPPDEQFFGPGTRLTVL.

The chain employs TRBV10-3 and TRBJ2-5; 8 nucleotides line up with TRBD1. CDR3 length: 15 residues. Germline loops: CDR1 ENHRY, CDR2 SYGVKD. Unmatched junction bases numbered 4, after V lost 0 bases and J lost 4 bases. The chain's CDR3 is CAISESRQGAETQYF. The CDR3 region has the DNA TGTGCCATCAGTGAGTCTCGGCAGGGGGCAGAGACCCAGTACTTC.

This clone was detected a few times. The chain joins TRBV7-6 to TRBJ2-3; 16 nucleotides align to TRBD2. Germline CDR1 SGHVS, CDR2 FNYEAQ. Trimming cost V 4 bases and J 3 bases; bases outside gene matches: 10. The CDR3 consists of 19 residues. The CDR3 spells CASSSKKGLAGGLTDTQYF. The CDR3 DNA reads as TGTGCCAGCAGCTCGAAAAAGGGACTAGCGGGAGGGCTAACAGATACGCAGTATTTT.

This chain connects TRBV7-3 to TRBJ2-3; 12 nucleotides match TRBD2. The CDR3 is made up of 16 amino acids. V lost 4 bases and J lost 0; bases outside the gene matches: 2. Per the germline V gene, CDR1 is SGHTA and CDR2 is FQGTGA. CDR3 DNA: TGTGCCAGCAGCTGGGGGACTAGCGGGAGCACAGATACGCAGTATTTT. Amino acids: CASSWGTSGSTDTQYF. Full variable domain (remainder filled in from reference TRBV7-3 and TRBJ2-3): GAGVSQTPSNKVTEKGKYVELRCDPISGHTALYWYRQSLGQGPEFLIYFQGTGAADDSGLPNDRFFAVRPEGSVSTLKIQRTERGDSAVYLCASSWGTSGSTDTQYFGPGTRLTVL.

The chain uses TRBV28 and TRBJ2-7; the D is unclear. The CDR3 length is 13 residues. Trimming took off 6 bases at V and 4 bases at J, with 13 bases between the two ends. Germline CDR1 and CDR2: MDHEN and SYDVKM. CDR3: CASSPHIPYEQYF. The CDR3 nucleotides read TGTGCCAGCAGCCCACATATACCTTACGAGCAGTACTTC.

The chain joins TRBV28 to TRBJ2-5; 7 bases map to TRBD2. CDR1 and CDR2 from the germline V gene are MDHEN and SYDVKM. J was trimmed by 4 bases and V by 6 bases; bases with no gene match: 11. The CDR3 has 15 residues. CDR3 sequence (DNA): TGTGCCAGCAGACCTACCAGCGGGATACGAGAGACCCAGTACTTC. It codes for CASRPTSGIRETQYF.

This rearrangement joins TRBV7-6 to TRBJ2-7; D uncertain. Germline lookup yields CDR1 SGHVS and CDR2 FNYEAQ. V dropped 0 bases and J dropped 3 bases, with 12 bases sitting between them. The CDR3 spans 15 residues. CDR3 sequence reads: CASSLAGEVYYEQYF. CDR3 nucleotide sequence: TGTGCCAGCAGCTTAGCCGGTGAAGTATACTACGAGCAGTACTTC.